This T cell receptor (beta chain) was sequenced for a study of cytomegalovirus exposure and HLA in healthy donors. Study at large: Among around 180 million T cells, an earlier analysis found roughly 100 million unique TCR beta sequences. Study results and limitations: CMV serostatus stood as the only immune exposure information on hand. An analysis that was carried out later associated 15,000 to 20,000 TCR beta sequences with HLA alleles at 0.05 false discovery rate.

Regarding this clone: What it binds is not known.

The V gene end was trimmed by 4 bases and the J gene end by 0 bases; junction bases not matched to a gene: 4. From germline, CDR1 is SGHRS and CDR2 YFSETQ. The CDR3 runs to 14 residues. The donors comprised healthy bone marrow donors. Primers: 60 Vbeta forward and 13 Jbeta reverse. Clones were read by immunoSEQ multiplex PCR, and TCRdb kept only the in-frame ones, dropping some. The table lists 190,000 or so clones, roughly 87% of them singletons, with around 1.6% in the top ten. The sample was PBMCs. The source is a man aged 45-60 years in good health and CMV-seronegative. The gene calls are TRBV5-1 and TRBJ2-7; TRBD2 matches 7 bases. DNA for the CDR3: TGCGCCAGCAGCGGCGGGAGTTCCTCCTACGAGCAGTACTTC. It is translated as CASSGGSSSYEQYF.